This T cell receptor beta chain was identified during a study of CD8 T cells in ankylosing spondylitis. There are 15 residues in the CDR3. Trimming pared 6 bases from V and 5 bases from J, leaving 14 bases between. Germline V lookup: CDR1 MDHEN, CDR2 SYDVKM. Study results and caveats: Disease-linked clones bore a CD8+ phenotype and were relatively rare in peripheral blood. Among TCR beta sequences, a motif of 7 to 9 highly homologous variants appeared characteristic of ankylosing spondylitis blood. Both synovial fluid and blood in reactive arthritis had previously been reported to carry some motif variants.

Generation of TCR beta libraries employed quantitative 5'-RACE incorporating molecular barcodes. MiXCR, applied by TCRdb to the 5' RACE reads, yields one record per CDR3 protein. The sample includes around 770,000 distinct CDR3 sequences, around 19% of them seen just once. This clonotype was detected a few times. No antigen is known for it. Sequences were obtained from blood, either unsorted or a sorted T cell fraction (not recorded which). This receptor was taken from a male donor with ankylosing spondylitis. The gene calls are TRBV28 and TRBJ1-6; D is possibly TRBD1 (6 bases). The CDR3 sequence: CASRAPGHNNSPLHF. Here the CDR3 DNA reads TGTGCCAGCAGGGCTCCGGGACATAATAATTCACCCCTCCACTTT.